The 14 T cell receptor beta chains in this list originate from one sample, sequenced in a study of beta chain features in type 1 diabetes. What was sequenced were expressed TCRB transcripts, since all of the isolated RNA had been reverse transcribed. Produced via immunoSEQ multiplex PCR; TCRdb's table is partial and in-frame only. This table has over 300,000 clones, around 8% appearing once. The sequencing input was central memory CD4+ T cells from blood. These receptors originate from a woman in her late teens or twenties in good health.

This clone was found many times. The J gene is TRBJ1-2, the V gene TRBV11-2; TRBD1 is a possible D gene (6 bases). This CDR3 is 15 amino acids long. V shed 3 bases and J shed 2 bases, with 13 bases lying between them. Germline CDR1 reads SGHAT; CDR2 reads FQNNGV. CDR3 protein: CASSLQGRLNYGYTF. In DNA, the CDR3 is TGTGCCAGCAGCTTGCAGGGGCGGTTAAACTATGGCTACACCTTC.

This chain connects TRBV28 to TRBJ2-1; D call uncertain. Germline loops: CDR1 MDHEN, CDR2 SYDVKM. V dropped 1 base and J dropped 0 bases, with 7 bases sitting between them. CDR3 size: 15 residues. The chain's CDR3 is CASSLLVNSYNEQFF. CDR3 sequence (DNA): TGTGCCAGCAGTTTATTGGTTAACTCCTACAATGAGCAGTTCTTC.

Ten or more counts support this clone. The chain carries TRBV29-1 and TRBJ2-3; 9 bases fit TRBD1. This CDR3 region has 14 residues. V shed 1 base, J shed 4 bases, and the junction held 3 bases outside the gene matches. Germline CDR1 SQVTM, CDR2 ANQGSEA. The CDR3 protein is CSVEGGQGADTQYF. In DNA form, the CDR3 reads TGCAGCGTTGAAGGGGGACAGGGCGCAGATACGCAGTATTTT.

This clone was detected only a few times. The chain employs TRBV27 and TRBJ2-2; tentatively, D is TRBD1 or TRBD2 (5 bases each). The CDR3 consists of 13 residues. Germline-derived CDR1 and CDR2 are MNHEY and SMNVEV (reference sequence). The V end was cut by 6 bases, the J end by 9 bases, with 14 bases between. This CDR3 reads CASRDTGRRELFF. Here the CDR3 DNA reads TGTGCCAGCAGGGATACGGGGCGCAGGGAGCTGTTTTTT.

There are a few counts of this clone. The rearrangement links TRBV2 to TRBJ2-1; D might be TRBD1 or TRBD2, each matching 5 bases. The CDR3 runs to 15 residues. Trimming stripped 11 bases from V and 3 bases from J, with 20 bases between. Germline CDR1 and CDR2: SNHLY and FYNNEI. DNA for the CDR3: TGTGCCGCTCGCGCCGGGACGGAAGACTACAATGAGCAGTTCTTC. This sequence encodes CAARAGTEDYNEQFF.

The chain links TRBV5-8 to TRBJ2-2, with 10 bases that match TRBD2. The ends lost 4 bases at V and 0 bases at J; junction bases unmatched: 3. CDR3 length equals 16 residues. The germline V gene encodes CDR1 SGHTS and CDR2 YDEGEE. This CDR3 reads CASSPGTSANTGELFF. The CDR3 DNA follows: TGTGCCAGCAGCCCGGGGACTAGCGCGAACACCGGGGAGCTGTTTTTT.

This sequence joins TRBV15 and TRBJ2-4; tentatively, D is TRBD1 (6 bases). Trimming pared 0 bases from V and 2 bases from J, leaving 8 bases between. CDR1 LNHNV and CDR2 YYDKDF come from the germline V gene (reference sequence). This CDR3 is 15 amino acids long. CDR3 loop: CATSRDQGSKNIQYF. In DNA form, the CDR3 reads TGTGCCACCAGCAGAGATCAGGGGTCCAAAAACATTCAGTACTTC.

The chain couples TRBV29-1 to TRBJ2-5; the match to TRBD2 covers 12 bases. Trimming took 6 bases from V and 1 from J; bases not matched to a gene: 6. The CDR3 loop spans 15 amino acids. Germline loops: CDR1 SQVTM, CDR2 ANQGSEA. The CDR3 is CSVSLAGGIQETQYF. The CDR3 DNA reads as TGCAGCGTGTCCCTAGCGGGGGGGATCCAAGAGACCCAGTACTTC.

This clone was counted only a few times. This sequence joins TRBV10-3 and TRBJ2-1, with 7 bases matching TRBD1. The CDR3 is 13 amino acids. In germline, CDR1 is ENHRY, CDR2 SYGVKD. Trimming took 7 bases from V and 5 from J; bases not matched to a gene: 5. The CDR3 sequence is CAINSQGNNEQFF. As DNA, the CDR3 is TGTGCCATCAATTCACAGGGGAACAATGAGCAGTTCTTC.

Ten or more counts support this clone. CDR3 sequence: CASSPGTGEIEQYF. CDR3 nucleotide sequence: TGTGCCAGCAGCCCAGGGACAGGGGAAATCGAGCAGTACTTC. The rearrangement links TRBV4-2 to TRBJ2-7, with TRBD1 matching over 10 bases. This CDR3 has 14 amino acids. The germline CDR1 and CDR2 sequences are LGHNA and YNFKEQ. With V trimmed by 4 bases and J by 6 bases, 6 bases remained unmatched.

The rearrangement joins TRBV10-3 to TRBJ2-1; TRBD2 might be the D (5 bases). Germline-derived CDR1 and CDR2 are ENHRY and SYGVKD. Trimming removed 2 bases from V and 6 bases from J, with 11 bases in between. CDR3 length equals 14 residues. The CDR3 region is CAISEASRPNEQFF. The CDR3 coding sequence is TGTGCCATCAGTGAGGCTAGCAGACCCAATGAGCAGTTCTTC.

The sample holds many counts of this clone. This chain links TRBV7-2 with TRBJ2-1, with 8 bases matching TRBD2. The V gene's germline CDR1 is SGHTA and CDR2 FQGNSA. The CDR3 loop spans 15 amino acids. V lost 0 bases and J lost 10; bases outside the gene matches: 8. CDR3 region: CASSLAPAGEREQFF. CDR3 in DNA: TGTGCCAGCAGCTTAGCCCCAGCGGGAGAAAGGGAGCAGTTCTTC.

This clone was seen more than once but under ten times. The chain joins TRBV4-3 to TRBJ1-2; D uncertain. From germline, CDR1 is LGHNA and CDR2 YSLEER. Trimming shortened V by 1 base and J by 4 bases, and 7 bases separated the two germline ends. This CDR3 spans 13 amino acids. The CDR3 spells CASSQGVGYGYTF. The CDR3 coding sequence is TGCGCCAGCAGCCAAGGCGTAGGCTATGGCTACACCTTC.

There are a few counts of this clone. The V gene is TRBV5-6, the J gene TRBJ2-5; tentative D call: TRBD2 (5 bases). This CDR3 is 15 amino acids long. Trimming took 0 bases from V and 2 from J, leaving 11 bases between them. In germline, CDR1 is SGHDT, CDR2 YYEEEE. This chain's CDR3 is CASSLAPRGQETQYF. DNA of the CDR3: TGTGCCAGCAGCTTGGCACCGCGCGGGCAAGAGACCCAGTACTTC.